The 13 T cell receptor beta chains below all came from one sample that was sequenced in a study of blood T cell repertoires in COVID-19. Profiling relied on immunoSEQ multiplex PCR, and the TCRdb table lists in-frame clones only, not all of them. Counted here are 250,000 to 400,000 clones, more than 75% occurring once; the ten biggest clones make up 2% to 3%. Sequencing input: PBMCs or T cells enriched from blood (not recorded which). The receptors stem from a man aged 60-69 years who had recovered from COVID-19.

This clone was counted between two and nine times. V and J are TRBV6-2 or TRBV6-3 and TRBJ1-5, with D possibly TRBD1 on 6 matching bases. The V gene lost 5 bases and the J gene lost 7 bases, with 12 bases spanning the gap. This CDR3 is 13 amino acids long. The V gene's germline CDR1 is MNHEY and CDR2 SVGEGT. The CDR3 nucleotides read TGTGCCAGCAGTCCACAGGGTAACCAGCCCCAGCATTTT. Translated, it gives CASSPQGNQPQHF.

The chain joins TRBV21-1 to TRBJ2-7; the table assigns TRBD2, which was not confirmed against the DNA. TRBV21-1 is a listed pseudogene. The CDR3 contains 15 residues. CDR3 loop: CASSKHLGLADEQYF. The CDR3 coding sequence is TGTGCCAGCAGCAAACACCTGGGACTAGCAGACGAGCAGTACTTC.

This chain connects TRBV5-1 to TRBJ2-1; 7 bases agree with TRBD2. V dropped 4 bases and J dropped 3; count of bases not matched to a gene: 10. Germline lookup yields CDR1 SGHRS and CDR2 YFSETQ. This CDR3 contains 16 residues. The chain's CDR3 is CASSPNAGDRYNEQFF. The CDR3 region has the DNA TGCGCCAGCAGCCCTAATGCGGGGGACCGCTACAATGAGCAGTTCTTC. The full variable domain, with the rest looked up from reference TRBV5-1 and TRBJ2-1, is KAGVTQTPRYLIKTRGQQVTLSCSPISGHRSVSWYQQTPGQGLQFLFEYFSETQRNKGNFPGRFSGRQFSNSRSEMNVSTLELGDSALYLCASSPNAGDRYNEQFFGPGTRLTVL.

CDR3 protein: CASSSGPANTGELFF. CDR3 nucleotides: TGTGCCAGCAGCAGCGGACCGGCGAACACCGGGGAGCTGTTTTTT. V gene TRBV4-2 combines with J gene TRBJ2-2, with a weak D call TRBD2 (5 bases). CDR1 and CDR2 (germline): LGHNA, YNFKEQ. The CDR3 contains 15 residues. V shed 5 bases and J shed 0 bases, with 10 bases lying between them.

The chain links TRBV3-1 (or the pseudogene TRBV3-2) to TRBJ1-3; TRBD1 is a possible D gene (6 bases). V was shortened by 5 bases and J by 2 bases, with 16 bases between the two germline ends. Germline CDR1 reads LGHDT; CDR2 reads YNNKEL (reference sequence). The CDR3 extends over 16 amino acids. The CDR3 DNA is TGTGCCAGCAGCGCGGACTCGGGGGGGCCTGGAAACACCATATATTTT. Its protein product is CASSADSGGPGNTIYF.

V is TRBV29-1 and J is TRBJ1-2; possibly TRBD1 for D (5 bases). CDR3 length: 11 residues. The germline V gene encodes CDR1 SQVTM and CDR2 ANQGSEA. Trimming took off 5 bases at V and 10 bases at J, with 14 bases between the two ends. The CDR3 DNA reads TGCAGCGTTCCCTTAGGGACTACCTACACCTTC. Protein product: CSVPLGTTYTF.

The gene calls are TRBV29-1 and TRBJ1-1, with D uncertain. The germline V gene has CDR1 SQVTM and CDR2 ANQGSEA. The V and J ends lost 6 bases and 9 bases respectively, with 20 bases between them. This CDR3 has 13 amino acids. The CDR3 DNA reads as TGCAGCGTCCACCCGACCCCCGGGTCCCAAGCTTTCTTT. Encoded protein: CSVHPTPGSQAFF. The full variable domain, its missing parts supplied by reference TRBV29-1 and TRBJ1-1, is SAVISQKPSRDICQRGTSLTIQCQVDSQVTMMFWYRQQPGQSLTLIATANQGSEATYESGFVIDKFPISRPNLTFSTLTVSNMSPEDSSIYLCSVHPTPGSQAFFGQGTRLTVV.

As regards this clone: Within the sample, other DNA sequences also encode this same CDR3. The chain joins TRBV6-2 or TRBV6-3 to TRBJ2-7; no firm D call. CDR3 length: 12 residues. CDR1 and CDR2 (germline): MNHEY, SVGEGT. V was clipped by 6 bases and J by 3 bases, with 9 bases between them. The CDR3 DNA follows: TGTGCCAGCAGCCCAGACAACTACGAGCAGTACTTC. This sequence encodes CASSPDNYEQYF.

The chain couples TRBV5-4 to TRBJ2-7; D may be TRBD2 (5 bases). V gave up 5 bases and J gave up 2 bases, with 14 bases separating them. Germline lookup yields CDR1 SGHNT and CDR2 YYREEE (reference sequence). CDR3 length: 14 residues. CDR3 DNA: TGTGCCAGCAGGTCAATCGGGGAGCCCTACGAGCAGTACTTC. It yields the protein CASRSIGEPYEQYF.

The gene calls are TRBV4-1 and TRBJ2-7; D possibly corresponds to TRBD1 (5 bases). The CDR3 length is 15 residues. V lost 0 bases, J lost 6 bases, and 15 bases lay in between. Looked up from germline, CDR1 is MGHRA and CDR2 is YSYEKL. The CDR3 loop is CASSQDVAREFEQYF. For the CDR3, the DNA is TGCGCCAGCAGCCAAGATGTCGCCAGGGAATTCGAGCAGTACTTC.

This clone was counted a single time. The chain combines TRBV6-1 with TRBJ2-1; D unclear. The germline V gene has CDR1 MNHNS and CDR2 SASEGT. V was pared by 2 bases and J by 3 bases, with 2 bases between. The CDR3 is 12 residues long. The CDR3 reads CASSERYNEQFF. The CDR3 bases are TGTGCCAGCAGTGAACGCTACAATGAGCAGTTCTTC.

A single count supports this clone. V and J are TRBV3-1 (or the pseudogene TRBV3-2) and TRBJ1-4; D is ambiguous. Trimming removed 1 base at V and 7 bases at J, with 4 bases between. This CDR3 region has 12 residues. CDR1 and CDR2 from the germline V gene are LGHDT and YNNKEL (reference sequence). The CDR3 here is CASSQVSEKLFF. CDR3 bases: TGTGCCAGCAGCCAAGTTAGTGAAAAACTGTTTTTT.

This CDR3 reads CASSQSGYEQYF. The CDR3, as DNA: TGTGCCAGCAGCCAAAGCGGATACGAGCAGTACTTC. The chain uses TRBV7-9 and TRBJ2-7; the D gene is possibly TRBD2 (5 bases). The CDR3 has 12 residues. The V gene's germline CDR1 is SEHNR and CDR2 FQNEAQ (reference sequence). Trimming took 5 bases from V and 4 from J, leaving 9 bases between them.